A selection of T cell receptor beta chains follows, all from one sample in a study of blood T cell repertoires in COVID-19. Sequencing used immunoSEQ multiplex PCR; TCRdb keeps in-frame clones, though not all of them. The sample yields 150,000 or so clones, about 77% seen once. The sequenced sample was peripheral blood. These receptors all stem from a woman aged 50 to 60 with active or convalescent COVID-19. The CDR3 runs from the conserved cysteine through the conserved F or W. The D gene is left open where the match is weak. Some rows have no size entry. The others give once, few or many, or a class for an expanded clone.

clone_size: -; v_call: TRBV9; d_call: -; j_call: TRBJ1-2; cdr3_nt: TGTGCCAGCAGCCTCCCAGGGAGGGATGGCTACACCTTC; cdr3_aa: CASSLPGRDGYTF
clone_size: -; v_call: TRBV6-6; d_call: -; j_call: TRBJ2-2; cdr3_nt: TGTGCCAGCAGTCCGCTCGGGGGGAACACCGGGGAGCTGTTTTTT; cdr3_aa: CASSPLGGNTGELFF
clone_size: -; v_call: TRBV14; d_call: TRBD1; j_call: TRBJ2-1; cdr3_nt: TGTGCCAGCAGACGACAGGGGGTAGACAATGAGCAGTTCTTC; cdr3_aa: CASRRQGVDNEQFF
clone_size: -; v_call: TRBV7-2; d_call: -; j_call: TRBJ1-3; cdr3_nt: TGTGCCAGCAGCTCTAGGACAGCTGGAAACACCATATATTTT; cdr3_aa: CASSSRTAGNTIYF
clone_size: -; v_call: TRBV6-5; d_call: -; j_call: TRBJ2-1; cdr3_nt: TGTGCCAGCAGTTACCAAACGGGAGAGAACTACAATGAGCAGTTCTTC; cdr3_aa: CASSYQTGENYNEQFF
clone_size: -; v_call: TRBV29-1; d_call: TRBD1; j_call: TRBJ2-7; cdr3_nt: TGCAGCGCCGTCCGGGACAGCTCCTACGAGCAGTACTTC; cdr3_aa: CSAVRDSSYEQYF
clone_size: once; v_call: TRBV7-2; d_call: -; j_call: TRBJ1-5; cdr3_nt: TGTGCCAGCAGCTTAGAAACAGGGTGGGATCAGCCCCAGCATTTT; cdr3_aa: CASSLETGWDQPQHF
clone_size: -; v_call: TRBV5-5; d_call: TRBD2; j_call: TRBJ2-3; cdr3_nt: TGTGCCAGCAGCTTGGTGGCTAGCGGGGGGGCAGCAGATACGCAGTATTTT; cdr3_aa: CASSLVASGGAADTQYF
clone_size: -; v_call: TRBV7-2; d_call: -; j_call: TRBJ1-2; cdr3_nt: TGTGCCAGCAGCTCTACTTTGGGGGGTTATGGCTACACCTTC; cdr3_aa: CASSSTLGGYGYTF
clone_size: -; v_call: TRBV11-2; d_call: -; j_call: TRBJ2-1; cdr3_nt: TGTGCCAGCAGCTTAACCCGGGACAATGAGCAGTTCTTC; cdr3_aa: CASSLTRDNEQFF
clone_size: -; v_call: TRBV9; d_call: TRBD1; j_call: TRBJ1-6; cdr3_nt: TGTGCCAGCAGCGCCGGACAGGGGGGCAATTCACCCCTCCACTTT; cdr3_aa: CASSAGQGGNSPLHF
clone_size: -; v_call: TRBV7-2; d_call: -; j_call: TRBJ1-2; cdr3_nt: TGTGCCAGCAGCTTAGCTTACAGGCAGGGCTACACCTTC; cdr3_aa: CASSLAYRQGYTF
clone_size: -; v_call: TRBV6-2/TRBV6-3; d_call: TRBD2; j_call: TRBJ2-3; cdr3_nt: TGTGCCAGCAGTTACCGGGGGGGGAATCCAGATACGCAGTATTTT; cdr3_aa: CASSYRGGNPDTQYF
clone_size: -; v_call: TRBV7-9; d_call: TRBD1; j_call: TRBJ1-2; cdr3_nt: TGTGCCAGCAGCCAAGCGGACAGGGGCAGGCAGGGCTACACCTTC; cdr3_aa: CASSQADRGRQGYTF
clone_size: -; v_call: TRBV9; d_call: TRBD1; j_call: TRBJ1-4; cdr3_nt: TGTGCCAGCAGCGGAAGACAGGGACCAAATGAAAAACTGTTTTTT; cdr3_aa: CASSGRQGPNEKLFF
clone_size: -; v_call: TRBV7-8; d_call: -; j_call: TRBJ1-6; cdr3_nt: TGTGCCAGCAGCTTAATAGTCACAGCCTATAATTCACCCCTCCACTTT; cdr3_aa: CASSLIVTAYNSPLHF
clone_size: -; v_call: TRBV24-1; d_call: TRBD1; j_call: TRBJ1-5; cdr3_nt: TGTGCCACCAGTGATTCCACAGGGGCGAGAGATCAGCCCCAGCATTTT; cdr3_aa: CATSDSTGARDQPQHF
clone_size: -; v_call: TRBV28; d_call: TRBD1; j_call: TRBJ2-7; cdr3_nt: TGTGCCAGCAGTTTTGCCTTGGGGACAGGCACCTCCTACGAGCAGTACTTC; cdr3_aa: CASSFALGTGTSYEQYF
clone_size: -; v_call: TRBV19; d_call: -; j_call: TRBJ1-3; cdr3_nt: TGTGCCAGCCGCGGTGGTCCTCAAAACGGAAACACCATATATTTT; cdr3_aa: CASRGGPQNGNTIYF
clone_size: -; v_call: TRBV6-5; d_call: -; j_call: TRBJ2-3; cdr3_nt: TGTGCCAGCAGCCTTACAGATACGCAGTATTTT; cdr3_aa: CASSLTDTQYF
clone_size: -; v_call: TRBV12-3/TRBV12-4; d_call: -; j_call: TRBJ1-1; cdr3_nt: TGTGCCAGCAGTTTCGCGCAGGGCGACGGGGCTTTCTTT; cdr3_aa: CASSFAQGDGAFF
clone_size: -; v_call: TRBV28; d_call: TRBD2; j_call: TRBJ2-1; cdr3_nt: TGTGCCAGCAGTTTAGGACCGGGACTAGCGGGTCCATACAATGAGCAGTTCTTC; cdr3_aa: CASSLGPGLAGPYNEQFF
clone_size: once; v_call: TRBV5-5; d_call: -; j_call: TRBJ1-2; cdr3_nt: TGTGCCAGCAGCTTCCCCGGTTCTGGCTACACCTTC; cdr3_aa: CASSFPGSGYTF
clone_size: few; v_call: TRBV15; d_call: -; j_call: TRBJ1-1; cdr3_nt: TGTGCCACCAGCAGAGCTAGGTTAGTGAACACTGAAGCTTTCTTT; cdr3_aa: CATSRARLVNTEAFF
clone_size: -; v_call: TRBV7-9; d_call: TRBD2; j_call: TRBJ2-5; cdr3_nt: TGTGCCAGCAGCTCCCGTGGGGCGGGGGGAGCTTCCTTCCAAGAGACCCAGTACTTC; cdr3_aa: CASSSRGAGGASFQETQYF
clone_size: -; v_call: TRBV12-5; d_call: -; j_call: TRBJ1-1; cdr3_nt: TGTGCTAGTGGTTTGGGACAGATAGGTGAAGCTTTCTTT; cdr3_aa: CASGLGQIGEAFF
clone_size: -; v_call: TRBV3-1/TRBV3-2; d_call: -; j_call: TRBJ1-2; cdr3_nt: TGTGCCAGCACCCGAACTGCCGGGGGGGCCTGGGGCTACACCTTC; cdr3_aa: CASTRTAGGAWGYTF